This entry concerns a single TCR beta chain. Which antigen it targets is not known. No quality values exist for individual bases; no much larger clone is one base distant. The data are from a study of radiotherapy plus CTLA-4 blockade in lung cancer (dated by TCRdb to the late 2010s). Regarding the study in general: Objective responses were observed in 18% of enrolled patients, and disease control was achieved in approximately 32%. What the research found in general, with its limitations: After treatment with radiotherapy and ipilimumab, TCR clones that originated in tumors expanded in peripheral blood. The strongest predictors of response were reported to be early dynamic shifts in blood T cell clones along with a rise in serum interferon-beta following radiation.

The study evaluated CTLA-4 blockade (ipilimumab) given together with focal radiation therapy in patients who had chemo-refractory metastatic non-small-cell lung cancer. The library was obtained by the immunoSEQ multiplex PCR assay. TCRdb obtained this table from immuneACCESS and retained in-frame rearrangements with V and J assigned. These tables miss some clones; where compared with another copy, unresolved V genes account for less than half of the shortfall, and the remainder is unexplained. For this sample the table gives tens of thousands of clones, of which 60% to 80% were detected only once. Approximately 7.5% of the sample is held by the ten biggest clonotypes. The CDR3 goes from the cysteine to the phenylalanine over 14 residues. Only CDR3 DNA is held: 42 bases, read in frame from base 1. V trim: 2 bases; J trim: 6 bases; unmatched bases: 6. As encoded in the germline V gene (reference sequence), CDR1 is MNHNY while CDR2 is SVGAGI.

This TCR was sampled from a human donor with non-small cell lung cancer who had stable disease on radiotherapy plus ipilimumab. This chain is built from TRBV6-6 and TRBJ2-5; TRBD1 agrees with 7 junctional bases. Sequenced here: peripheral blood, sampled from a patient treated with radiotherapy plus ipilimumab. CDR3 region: CASSYIDRVQTQYF. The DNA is TGTGCCAGCAGTTACATAGACAGGGTACAGACCCAGTACTTC.